Below, one TCR beta chain is given with its context. These data originate in a study of blood T cell repertoires in COVID-19. TCRdb's copy holds only in-frame clones and misses some; the assay was immunoSEQ multiplex PCR. Of about 250,000 clones listed, around 90% are singletons. The sequenced sample consisted of peripheral blood. This TCR came from a man aged 25 to 45 with COVID-19, enrolled during active disease.

The CDR3: CASSLATGPSDEQYF. The CDR3 DNA is TGCGCCAGCAGCTTGGCGACAGGGCCTTCGGACGAGCAGTACTTC. The chain combines TRBV5-1 with TRBJ2-7; 7 bases agree with TRBD1. Germline loops: CDR1 SGHRS, CDR2 YFSETQ. The CDR3 has 15 amino acids. V was clipped by 0 bases and J by 5 bases; unmatched bases: 8.